This TCR beta chain was found in a study of CD8 T cells in Susac syndrome. An amount of RNA that ranged from about 0.45 to 1 ug was reverse transcribed with random hexamers. TCRdb itself ran the immunoSEQ multiplex PCR reads through MiXCR, one entry per CDR3 protein. Altogether about 300,000 distinct CDR3 sequences are present, about 88% being singletons, with the ten largest covering around 0.18%. The germline V and J ends were trimmed by 7 bases and 1 base, with 17 bases remaining between them. Germline V gives CDR1 MRHNA, CDR2 SNTAGT. The CDR3 spans 15 residues. This TCR was recovered from a human donor with multiple sclerosis. J is TRBJ2-7 and V is TRBV6-4, with TRBD1 as a possible D gene (5 bases). The sample comprised CD8+ T cells from PBMCs. CDR3 region: CASTNPGFGSYEQYF. The CDR3 DNA sequence: TGTGCCAGCACTAACCCAGGGTTTGGGTCCTACGAGCAGTACTTC.